Listed below are T cell receptor beta chains from one sample, sequenced in a study of CD8+CD57+ T cells in acquired aplastic anemia. MiXCR, run by TCRdb on the reads, gives a single entry per CDR3 protein. In the table there are about 160,000 distinct CDR3 sequences, roughly 50% of which are singletons. Specimen: sorted CD4+, CD8+, or CD8+CD57+ T cells (not recorded which) from PBMCs. These receptors came from a human donor with aplastic anemia. CDR3s include the opening cysteine and the closing phenylalanine or tryptophan. The D gene is left open where the match is weak. Clone size, where shown, is once, few, many, or a class for clones that have expanded.

v_call	clone_size	j_call	d_call	cdr3_nt	cdr3_aa
TRBV5-4	many	TRBJ1-2	.	TGTGCCAGCAGCCCAAGCAATTTGGGCTACACCTTC	CASSPSNLGYTF
TRBV24-1	.	TRBJ1-2	TRBD1	TGTGCCACCAGTGACCCTCGACAGGGAATCTCTGGCTACACCTTC	CATSDPRQGISGYTF
TRBV4-1	.	TRBJ2-7	.	TGCGCCAGCAGCCAACGCGGGGCCACGACCTACGAGCAGTACTTC	CASSQRGATTYEQYF
TRBV4-3	many	TRBJ2-7	.	TGCGCCAGCAGCCAAGACGACAGAAGCTACGAGCAGTACTTC	CASSQDDRSYEQYF
TRBV11-2	many	TRBJ2-7	TRBD1	TGTGCCAGCAGCCGACCCCAAGGGACAGAAACATACGAGCAGTACTTC	CASSRPQGTETYEQYF
TRBV30	.	TRBJ2-3	.	TGTGCCTGGAACCAGGTGGGAGTTATGACAGATACGCAGTATTTT	CAWNQVGVMTDTQYF
TRBV20-1	.	TRBJ2-7	TRBD1	TGCAGTGCTAGCCTGGACAGGGGGCAGGACGAGCAGTACTTC	CSASLDRGQDEQYF
TRBV7-3	.	TRBJ2-3	TRBD2	TGTGCTTCTGGGGGGGGCACAGATACGCAGTATTTT	CASGGGTDTQYF
TRBV29-1	.	TRBJ1-3	.	TGCAGCTTAGACGAAAATAGGTTCAGCTCTGGAAACACCATATATTTT	CSLDENRFSSGNTIYF
TRBV19	.	TRBJ1-1	.	TGTGCCAGTAGTATTGGGGGGGCATGGTATGACACTGAAGCTTTCTTT	CASSIGGAWYDTEAFF
TRBV20-1	many	TRBJ2-2	TRBD2	TGCAGTGCTACCCAGCGGGAGAACACCGGGGAGCTGTTTTTT	CSATQRENTGELFF